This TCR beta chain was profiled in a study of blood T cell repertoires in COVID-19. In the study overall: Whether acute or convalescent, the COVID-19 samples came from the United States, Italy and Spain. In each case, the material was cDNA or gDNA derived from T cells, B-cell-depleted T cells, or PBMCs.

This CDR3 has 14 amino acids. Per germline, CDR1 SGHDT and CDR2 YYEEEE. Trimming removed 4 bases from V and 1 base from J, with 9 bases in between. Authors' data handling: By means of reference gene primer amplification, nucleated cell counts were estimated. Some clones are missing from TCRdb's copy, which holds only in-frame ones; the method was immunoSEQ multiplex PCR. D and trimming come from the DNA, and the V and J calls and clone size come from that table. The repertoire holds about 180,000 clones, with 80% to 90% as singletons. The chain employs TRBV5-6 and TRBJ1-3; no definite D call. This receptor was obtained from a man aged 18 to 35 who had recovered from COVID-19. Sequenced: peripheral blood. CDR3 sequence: CASSAGFSGNTIYF. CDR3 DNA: TGTGCCAGCAGCGCGGGATTTTCTGGAAACACCATATATTTT.